The 32 T cell receptor beta chains listed next were all sequenced from one sample in a study of naive and memory T cell subsets. The beta constant-region primer was an equimolar mix of two oligonucleotides covering TRBC1 and TRBC2. TCRdb re-called the UMI-ligation and nested PCR reads through MiXCR, storing one row per CDR3 protein. The table records about 150,000 distinct CDR3 sequences, approximately 17% of them present only once. Material for sequencing was naive CD4+ T cells from blood. The receptor source for this set is a human donor in good health.

The V and J genes are TRBV5-6 and TRBJ1-1, with 9 bases that match TRBD1. CDR1 is SGHDT, CDR2 YYEEEE, per germline. The CDR3 is 16 residues long. The V segment lost 2 bases and the J segment 1 base; nucleotides outside the gene matches: 6. The CDR3 sequence is CASSFGTGKWNTEAFF. CDR3 DNA: TGTGCCAGCAGCTTCGGGACAGGGAAGTGGAACACTGAAGCTTTCTTT.

In its sample, this clonotype was seen a few times. The chain recombines TRBV11-2 with TRBJ1-2, with unresolved D. This CDR3 is built from 14 residues. V lost 4 bases and J lost 9, with 18 bases in between. Germline values: CDR1 SGHAT, CDR2 FQNNGV. CDR3: CASSSSNRANRYTF. The CDR3 nucleotides are TGTGCCAGCAGCTCATCAAACAGAGCTAATCGCTACACCTTC.

This clonotype was counted a few times. The gene calls are TRBV6-2 or TRBV6-3 and TRBJ1-5; the D is unclear. V lost 2 bases to trimming and J lost 3 bases, with 14 bases between them. CDR3 length equals 16 residues. Germline assignment: CDR1 MNHEY and CDR2 SVGEGT. CDR3 residues: CASSYERAGINQPQHF. CDR3 nucleotides: TGTGCCAGCAGTTACGAAAGGGCAGGAATCAATCAGCCCCAGCATTTT.

This clonotype has just a few counts. This rearrangement joins TRBV24-1 to TRBJ1-1; D possibly corresponds to TRBD1 (6 bases). This CDR3 spans 15 amino acids. Germline assignment: CDR1 KGHDR and CDR2 SFDVKD. The germline V and J ends were trimmed by 7 bases and 2 bases, with 16 bases remaining between them. CDR3 sequence reads: CATRGSLRGNTEAFF. The CDR3 region has the DNA TGTGCCACCAGGGGGTCCCTCAGGGGCAACACTGAAGCTTTCTTT.

V is TRBV28 and J is TRBJ2-7; no reliable D call. Germline assignment: CDR1 MDHEN and CDR2 SYDVKM. V was pared by 10 bases and J by 2 bases, with 15 bases between. This CDR3 comprises 13 residues. In nucleotides, the CDR3 is TGTGCCATCCGCCGGGTCCGGACCTACGAGCAGTACTTC. This sequence encodes CAIRRVRTYEQYF.

The chain couples TRBV5-1 to TRBJ2-6; a weak D match, TRBD1 (5 bases). This CDR3 is 19 amino acids long. The germline V gene has CDR1 SGHRS and CDR2 YFSETQ. The V end was cut by 4 bases, the J end by 0 bases, with 20 bases between. The CDR3 nucleotides are TGCGCCAGCAGCCAAAATCCCCAGGGCGGATCCTCTGGGGCCAACGTCCTGACTTTC. The encoded protein is CASSQNPQGGSSGANVLTF.

This clonotype was detected a few times. The genes are TRBV3-1 and TRBJ1-1; perhaps TRBD1 as D (5 bases). Germline assignment: CDR1 LGHDT and CDR2 YNNKEL (reference sequence). V was trimmed by 5 bases and J by 11 bases, leaving 21 bases between them. The CDR3 runs to 14 residues. DNA of the CDR3: TGTGCCAGCAGCACCCTAATAGGTCCGCGGGGGGCTTTCTTT. This sequence encodes CASSTLIGPRGAFF.

In this sample, this clonotype turned up a few times. The chain uses TRBV15 and TRBJ2-7; D gene unclear. Germline lookup yields CDR1 LNHNV and CDR2 YYDKDF (reference sequence). Trimming removed 5 bases at V and 6 bases at J, with 17 bases between. This CDR3 region has 14 residues. The CDR3 DNA reads TGTGCCACCAGCTATGAACGAGGATCGGGCGAGCAGTACTTC. Its protein is CATSYERGSGEQYF.

This sequence joins TRBV7-8 and TRBJ2-5, with D possibly being TRBD1 (7 bases). This CDR3 has 14 residues. V dropped 4 bases and J dropped 4 bases, with 13 bases sitting between them. CDR1 is SGHVS and CDR2 is FQNEAQ in the germline V gene. The CDR3 is CASSSIQGGETQYF. The CDR3 DNA is TGTGCCAGCAGCTCGATTCAGGGGGGAGAGACCCAGTACTTC.

Concerning this clonotype itself: At one of its ends the junction is not consistent with the germline gene, which may arise from a read error. The chain joins TRBV12-3 or TRBV12-4 to TRBJ1-5, with D perhaps matching TRBD1 (5 bases). The CDR3 runs to 14 residues. The CDR3 here is CARSSAGGNQPQHF. DNA of the CDR3: TGTGCCAGAAGTTCCGCGGGGGGGAATCAGCCCCAGCATTTT.

The chain employs TRBV19 and TRBJ2-2; TRBD1 matches at 7 bases. Trimming cost V 3 bases and J 6 bases; bases outside gene matches: 1. The CDR3 is made up of 13 amino acids. CDR1 and CDR2 (germline): LNHDA, SQIVND (reference sequence). The CDR3: CASSITGAGELFF. DNA for the CDR3: TGTGCCAGTAGTATTACAGGGGCCGGGGAGCTGTTTTTT.

In this sample, this clonotype turned up a few times. The V and J genes are TRBV7-2 and TRBJ2-7; D may be TRBD2 (6 bases). This CDR3 has 14 residues. V lost 1 base and J lost 4, with 11 bases in between. Germline CDR1 and CDR2: SGHTA and FQGNSA. The CDR3 loop reads CASSLGGTEYEQYF. The CDR3 DNA sequence: TGTGCCAGCAGCTTAGGCGGGACTGAGTACGAGCAGTACTTC.

This clonotype has just a few counts. The chain couples TRBV2 to TRBJ2-2; D may be TRBD2 (7 bases). The CDR3 sequence is 17 residues long. CDR1 is SNHLY and CDR2 is FYNNEI in the germline V gene. Deletions cut 6 bases from V and 7 bases from J, with 24 bases between. The CDR3: CASSTQGTNGLGGELFF. DNA of the CDR3: TGTGCCAGCAGCACCCAGGGGACTAACGGACTGGGCGGGGAGCTGTTTTTT.

This clonotype was seen repeatedly, ten times or more. The rearrangement uses TRBV20-1 and TRBJ2-7; D is perhaps TRBD2 (6 bases). The V end was cut by 3 bases, the J end by 4 bases, with 16 bases between. Germline assignment: CDR1 DFQATT and CDR2 SNEGSKA (reference sequence). The CDR3 runs to 14 residues. The CDR3: CSARLSGGGYEQYF. CDR3 DNA: TGCAGTGCTAGGCTTAGCGGAGGCGGGTACGAGCAGTACTTC.

This clonotype was seen many times. This chain uses TRBV6-1 with TRBJ2-3; 10 nucleotides agree with TRBD1. CDR1 and CDR2 (germline): MNHNS, SASEGT. With V trimmed by 3 bases and J by 2 bases, 11 bases remained unmatched. CDR3 length: 18 residues. This CDR3 reads CASSDKGQGPPFTDTQYF. The CDR3 bases are TGTGCCAGCAGTGACAAGGGACAGGGGCCGCCCTTCACAGATACGCAGTATTTT.

The chain uses TRBV18 and TRBJ2-7; 14 bases are shared with TRBD2. The V gene end was trimmed by 0 bases and the J gene end by 4 bases; junction bases not matched to a gene: 11. The V gene's germline CDR1 is KGHSH and CDR2 LQKENI. The CDR3 has 19 amino acids. The CDR3 DNA is TGTGCCAGCTCACCACCGAAGGGGACTAGCGGGAGCCCGGGGTACGAGCAGTACTTC. Translation gives CASSPPKGTSGSPGYEQYF.

Only a few counts were recorded for this clonotype. This sequence joins TRBV4-1 and TRBJ2-1, with 10 bases that match TRBD2. V lost 1 base to trimming and J lost 9 bases; unmatched junction nucleotides: 6. Germline-derived CDR1 and CDR2 are MGHRA and YSYEKL. The CDR3 totals 15 residues. The CDR3 here is CASSQVEREGFEQFF. CDR3 DNA sequence: TGCGCCAGCAGCCAAGTGGAGCGGGAGGGCTTTGAGCAGTTCTTC.

This clonotype was observed a handful of times. The chain recombines TRBV5-6 with TRBJ2-5; 9 bases are shared with TRBD2. V dropped 6 bases and J dropped 5; count of bases not matched to a gene: 14. The CDR3 consists of 16 residues. Looked up from germline, CDR1 is SGHDT and CDR2 is YYEEEE. In nucleotides, the CDR3 is TGTGCCAGCAACCCCCTGGCGGGAGGGCCCGTGGAGACCCAGTACTTC. This sequence encodes CASNPLAGGPVETQYF.

This clonotype showed up just a few times. V is TRBV5-4 and J is TRBJ2-1, with TRBD2 matching 7 bases. The V gene's germline CDR1 is SGHNT and CDR2 YYREEE (reference sequence). The trim removed 4 bases at V and 4 bases at J, leaving 11 bases unmatched. There are 16 residues in the CDR3. The CDR3 spells CASSARLGGIYNEQFF. The CDR3, as DNA: TGTGCCAGCAGCGCGCGCCTGGGGGGGATATACAATGAGCAGTTCTTC.

This chain uses TRBV29-1 with TRBJ1-1, with 9 nucleotides matching TRBD1. The CDR3 spans 12 residues. After removal of 7 bases from V and 7 bases from J, the junction contained 7 bases not matched to a gene. Germline-derived CDR1 and CDR2 are SQVTM and ANQGSEA. The CDR3 region has the DNA TGCAGCGGGGATGACAGGGGGGTTGAAGCTTTCTTT. As protein: CSGDDRGVEAFF.

This sequence joins TRBV28 and TRBJ2-7; D may be TRBD1 or TRBD2 (5 bases each). The germline gives CDR1 MDHEN, CDR2 SYDVKM. The length of the CDR3 is 14 residues. The germline V and J ends were trimmed by 5 bases and 3 bases, with 14 bases remaining between them. DNA of the CDR3: TGTGCCAGCAGTCCCCGGGACCCTCGCTACGAGCAGTACTTC. It yields the protein CASSPRDPRYEQYF.

This clonotype came up a few times. The V gene is TRBV2, the J gene TRBJ1-1; no definite D call. The V and J ends lost 6 bases and 2 bases respectively, with 13 bases between them. Germline CDR1 SNHLY, CDR2 FYNNEI. This CDR3 is built from 14 residues. The CDR3 protein is CASRLDGPNTEAFF. The DNA for the CDR3 is TGTGCCAGCAGATTGGACGGGCCCAACACTGAAGCTTTCTTT.

This chain links TRBV6-5 with TRBJ1-6; TRBD1 might be the D (5 bases). V lost 5 bases, J lost 4 bases, and 12 bases lay in between. Germline lookup yields CDR1 MNHEY and CDR2 SVGAGI. There are 15 residues in the CDR3. The CDR3 loop is CASSQGRIYNSPLHF. In nucleotides, the CDR3 is TGTGCCAGCAGTCAGGGACGGATTTATAATTCACCCCTCCACTTT.

The rearrangement uses TRBV6-6 and TRBJ2-3; TRBD2 matches 8 bases. Looked up from germline, CDR1 is MNHNY and CDR2 is SVGAGI (reference sequence). J gave up 1 base and V 11 bases, and 11 bases lay outside the gene matches. The CDR3 is 15 amino acids. CDR3 bases: TGTGCCCACTGCAGCGGGAGTTTGGGCACAGATACGCAGTATTTT. Its translation: CAHCSGSLGTDTQYF.

This clonotype has only a few counts. The chain joins TRBV20-1 to TRBJ2-1; D gene ambiguous. Per the germline V gene, CDR1 is DFQATT and CDR2 is SNEGSKA (reference sequence). The CDR3 loop spans 12 amino acids. Trimming took 6 bases from V and 10 from J, leaving 16 bases between them. The CDR3 sequence: CSATGQSIEQFF. CDR3 nucleotide sequence: TGCAGTGCCACTGGGCAGAGCATAGAGCAGTTCTTC.

A few counts support this clonotype. The chain combines TRBV6-2 or TRBV6-3 with TRBJ1-1; TRBD1 aligns across 8 bases. The CDR3 is 16 amino acids. J was trimmed by 0 bases and V by 4 bases; bases with no gene match: 7. The germline gives CDR1 MNHEY, CDR2 SVGEGT. CDR3 residues: CASSFDRGHLNTEAFF. The CDR3 nucleotides are TGTGCCAGCAGTTTCGACAGGGGCCACTTGAACACTGAAGCTTTCTTT.

In this sample, this clonotype turned up a few times. The chain links TRBV5-1 to TRBJ2-7; D is unresolved. Trimming removed 4 bases at V and 0 bases at J, with 11 bases between. The CDR3 spans 14 residues. Per germline, CDR1 SGHRS and CDR2 YFSETQ. CDR3 loop: CASSLLGLSYEQYF. In DNA, the CDR3 is TGCGCCAGCAGCCTTTTAGGGCTCTCCTACGAGCAGTACTTC.

This rearrangement joins TRBV19 to TRBJ2-7; D may be TRBD2 (6 bases). V was shortened by 5 bases and J by 4 bases, with 18 bases between the two germline ends. The V gene's germline CDR1 is LNHDA and CDR2 SQIVND (reference sequence). The CDR3 consists of 15 residues. CDR3 in DNA: TGTGCCAGTAGTCTAGGACTACCCTCACGTTACGAGCAGTACTTC. It encodes CASSLGLPSRYEQYF.

This chain connects TRBV12-3 or TRBV12-4 to TRBJ1-2; a possible D gene is TRBD1 (5 bases). V lost 3 bases and J lost 4, with 15 bases in between. CDR3 length equals 15 residues. As DNA, the CDR3 is TGTGCCAGCAGTTTGGGACCCGAGGAGTTCTATGGCTACACCTTC. Amino acids: CASSLGPEEFYGYTF.

This CDR3 is CASSRPGQGAGELFF. CDR3 sequence (DNA): TGTGCCAGCAGCCGACCGGGACAGGGGGCCGGGGAGCTGTTTTTT. V gene TRBV6-2 or TRBV6-3 combines with J gene TRBJ2-2; the match to TRBD1 covers 11 bases. This CDR3 comprises 15 residues. Germline trimming cut 6 bases from V and 6 bases from J; bases unmatched to any gene: 6. CDR1 and CDR2 from the germline V gene are MNHEY and SVGEGT.

A few counts support this clonotype. The J gene is TRBJ2-2, the V gene TRBV5-1, with 14 bases identical to TRBD2. Germline V lookup: CDR1 SGHRS, CDR2 YFSETQ. V was clipped by 0 bases and J by 7 bases; unmatched bases: 8. The CDR3 spans 18 residues. The CDR3 DNA reads as TGCGCCAGCAGCTTGGGTTTGGGACTAGCGGGAGTTCTCGGGGAGCTGTTTTTT. The encoded protein is CASSLGLGLAGVLGELFF.

In this sample, this clonotype turned up a few times. The junction shows a germline mismatch at one end, possibly a read error. The rearrangement uses TRBV12-3 or TRBV12-4 and TRBJ1-1; D perhaps matches TRBD1 (6 bases). The CDR3 consists of 11 residues. CDR3 sequence reads: CASSLGQEAFF. CDR3 in DNA: TGTGCCAGCAGCTTAGGACAGGAAGCTTTCTTT.